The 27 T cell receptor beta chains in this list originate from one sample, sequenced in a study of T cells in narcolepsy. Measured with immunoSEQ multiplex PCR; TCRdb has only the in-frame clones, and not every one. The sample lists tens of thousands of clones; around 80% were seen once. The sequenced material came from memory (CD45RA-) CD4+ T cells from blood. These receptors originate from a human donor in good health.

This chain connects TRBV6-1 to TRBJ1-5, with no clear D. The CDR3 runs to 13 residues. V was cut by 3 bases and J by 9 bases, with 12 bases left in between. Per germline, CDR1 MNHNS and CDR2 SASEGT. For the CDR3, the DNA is TGTGCCAGCAGTGAGACCTTAGCCAGGCCCCAGCATTTT. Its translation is CASSETLARPQHF.

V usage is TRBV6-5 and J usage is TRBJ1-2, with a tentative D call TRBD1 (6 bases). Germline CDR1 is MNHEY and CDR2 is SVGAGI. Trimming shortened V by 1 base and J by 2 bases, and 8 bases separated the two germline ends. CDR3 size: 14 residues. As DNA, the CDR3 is TGTGCCAGCAGTTACTTAGGGACAAACTATGGCTACACCTTC. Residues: CASSYLGTNYGYTF.

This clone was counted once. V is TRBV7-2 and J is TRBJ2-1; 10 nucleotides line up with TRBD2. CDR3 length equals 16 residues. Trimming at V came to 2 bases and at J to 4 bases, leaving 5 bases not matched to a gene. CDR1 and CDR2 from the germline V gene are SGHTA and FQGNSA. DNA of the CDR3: TGTGCCAGCAGCTTACGGGGTAGCGGGAGGTACAATGAGCAGTTCTTC. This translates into CASSLRGSGRYNEQFF.

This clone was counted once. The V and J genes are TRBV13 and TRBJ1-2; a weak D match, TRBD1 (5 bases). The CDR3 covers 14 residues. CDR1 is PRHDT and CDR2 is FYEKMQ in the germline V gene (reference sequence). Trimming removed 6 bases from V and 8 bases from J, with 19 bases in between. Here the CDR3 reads CASRVPGSRGGYTF. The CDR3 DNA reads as TGTGCCAGCAGGGTCCCGGGATCCCGGGGGGGCTACACCTTC. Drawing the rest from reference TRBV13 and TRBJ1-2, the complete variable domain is AAGVIQSPRHLIKEKRETATLKCYPIPRHDTVYWYQQGPGQDPQFLISFYEKMQSDKGSIPDRFSAQQFSDYHSELNMSSLELGDSALYFCASRVPGSRGGYTFGSGTRLTVV.

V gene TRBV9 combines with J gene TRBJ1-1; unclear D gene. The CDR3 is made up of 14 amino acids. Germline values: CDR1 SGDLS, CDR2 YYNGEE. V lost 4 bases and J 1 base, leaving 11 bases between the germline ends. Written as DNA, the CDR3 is TGTGCCAGCAGCCCGATAGGTCAGAACACTGAAGCTTTCTTT. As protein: CASSPIGQNTEAFF.

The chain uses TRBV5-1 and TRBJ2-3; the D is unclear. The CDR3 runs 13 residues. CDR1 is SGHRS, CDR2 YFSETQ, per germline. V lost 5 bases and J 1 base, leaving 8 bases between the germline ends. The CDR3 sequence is CASRVEGTDTQYF. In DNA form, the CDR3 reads TGCGCCAGCAGAGTTGAGGGCACAGATACGCAGTATTTT.

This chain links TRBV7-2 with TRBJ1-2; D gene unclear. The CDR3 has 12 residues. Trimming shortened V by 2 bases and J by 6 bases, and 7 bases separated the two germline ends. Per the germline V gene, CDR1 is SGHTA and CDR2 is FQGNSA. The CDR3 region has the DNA TGTGCCAGCAGCTTAATTTCCCATGGCTACACCTTC. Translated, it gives CASSLISHGYTF.

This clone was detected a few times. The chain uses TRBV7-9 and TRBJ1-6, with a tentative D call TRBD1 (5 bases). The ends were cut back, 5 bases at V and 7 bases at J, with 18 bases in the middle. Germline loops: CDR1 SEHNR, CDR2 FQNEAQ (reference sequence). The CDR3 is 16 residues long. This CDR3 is CASSGGTALGNSPLHF. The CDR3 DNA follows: TGTGCCAGCAGCGGCGGGACCGCTCTAGGAAATTCACCCCTCCACTTT.

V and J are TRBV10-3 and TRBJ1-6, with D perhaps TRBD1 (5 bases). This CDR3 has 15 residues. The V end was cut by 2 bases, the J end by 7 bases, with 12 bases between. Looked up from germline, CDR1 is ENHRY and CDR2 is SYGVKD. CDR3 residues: CAISEPRGGNSPLHF. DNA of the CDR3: TGTGCCATCAGTGAGCCGCGGGGGGGGAATTCACCCCTCCACTTT.

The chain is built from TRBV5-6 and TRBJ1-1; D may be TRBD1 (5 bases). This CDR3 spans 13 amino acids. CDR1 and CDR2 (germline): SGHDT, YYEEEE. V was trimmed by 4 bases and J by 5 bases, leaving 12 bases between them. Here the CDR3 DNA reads TGTGCCAGCAGCCGGGACGGGCGTACTGAAGCTTTCTTT. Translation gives CASSRDGRTEAFF.

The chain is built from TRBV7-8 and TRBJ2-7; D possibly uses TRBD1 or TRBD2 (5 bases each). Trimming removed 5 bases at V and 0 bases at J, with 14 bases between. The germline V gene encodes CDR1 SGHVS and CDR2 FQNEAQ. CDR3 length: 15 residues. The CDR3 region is CASSTAWDPSYEQYF. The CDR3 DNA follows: TGTGCCAGCAGCACTGCCTGGGACCCCTCCTACGAGCAGTACTTC.

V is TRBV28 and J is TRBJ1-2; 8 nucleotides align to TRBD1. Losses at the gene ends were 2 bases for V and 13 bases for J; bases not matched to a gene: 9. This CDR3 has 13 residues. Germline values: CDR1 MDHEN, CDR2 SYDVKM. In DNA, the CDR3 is TGTGCCAGCAGTTTAGAGGCAGGGGGCTTCTTCACCTTC. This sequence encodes CASSLEAGGFFTF.

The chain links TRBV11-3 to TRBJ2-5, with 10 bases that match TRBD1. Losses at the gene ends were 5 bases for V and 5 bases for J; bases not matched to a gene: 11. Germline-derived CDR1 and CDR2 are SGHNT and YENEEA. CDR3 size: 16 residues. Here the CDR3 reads CASSVRWDRGRETQYF. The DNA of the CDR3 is TGTGCCAGCAGCGTCCGTTGGGACAGGGGAAGGGAGACCCAGTACTTC.

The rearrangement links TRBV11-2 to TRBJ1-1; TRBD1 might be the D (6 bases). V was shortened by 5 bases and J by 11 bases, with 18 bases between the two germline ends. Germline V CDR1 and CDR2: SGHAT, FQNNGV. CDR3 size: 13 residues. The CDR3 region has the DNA TGTGCCAGCAGCCCTTGGCAGGAGGGGGGCGCTTTCTTT. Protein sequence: CASSPWQEGGAFF.

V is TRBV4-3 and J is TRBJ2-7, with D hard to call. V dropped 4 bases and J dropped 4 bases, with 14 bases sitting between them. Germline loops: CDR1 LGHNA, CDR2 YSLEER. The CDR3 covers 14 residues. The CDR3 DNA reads TGCGCCAGCAGCCGTCAAGTTTTTCAGTACGAGCAGTACTTC. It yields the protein CASSRQVFQYEQYF.

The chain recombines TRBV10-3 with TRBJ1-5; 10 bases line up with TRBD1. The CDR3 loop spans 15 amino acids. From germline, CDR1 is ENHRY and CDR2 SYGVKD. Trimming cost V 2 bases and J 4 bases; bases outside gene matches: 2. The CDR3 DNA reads TGTGCCATCAGTGAGGGACAGGGGGAAAATCAGCCCCAGCATTTT. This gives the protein CAISEGQGENQPQHF.

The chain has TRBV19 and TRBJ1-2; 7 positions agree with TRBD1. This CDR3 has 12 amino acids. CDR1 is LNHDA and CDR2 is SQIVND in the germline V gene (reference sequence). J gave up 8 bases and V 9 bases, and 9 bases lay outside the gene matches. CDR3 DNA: TGTGCCAGCCTAACAGGGGATCGAGGCTACACCTTC. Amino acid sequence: CASLTGDRGYTF.

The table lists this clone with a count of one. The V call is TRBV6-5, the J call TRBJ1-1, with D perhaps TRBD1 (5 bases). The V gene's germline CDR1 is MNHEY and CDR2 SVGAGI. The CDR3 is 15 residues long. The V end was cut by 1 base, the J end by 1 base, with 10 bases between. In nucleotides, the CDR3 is TGTGCCAGCAGTTACTACGGGGCTACGAACACTGAAGCTTTCTTT. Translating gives CASSYYGATNTEAFF.

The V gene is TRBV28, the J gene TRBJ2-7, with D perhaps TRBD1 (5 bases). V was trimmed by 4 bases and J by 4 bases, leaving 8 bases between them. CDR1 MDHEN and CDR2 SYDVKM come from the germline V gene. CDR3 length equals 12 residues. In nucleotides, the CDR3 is TGTGCCAGCAGTTCCAACAGGTACGAGCAGTACTTC. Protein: CASSSNRYEQYF.

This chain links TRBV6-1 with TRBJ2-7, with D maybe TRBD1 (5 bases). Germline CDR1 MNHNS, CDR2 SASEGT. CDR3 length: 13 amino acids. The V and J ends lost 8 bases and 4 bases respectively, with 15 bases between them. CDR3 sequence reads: CASVRTSLYEQYF. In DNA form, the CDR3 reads TGTGCCAGCGTCCGGACAAGTCTGTACGAGCAGTACTTC.

CDR3 loop: CASSGAEEAEAFF. CDR3 DNA sequence: TGTGCCAGCAGCGGAGCGGAGGAGGCTGAAGCTTTCTTT. The rearrangement links TRBV9 to TRBJ1-1; unclear D gene. CDR3 size: 13 residues. Trimming cost V 3 bases and J 6 bases, with 12 bases left between them. Germline lookup yields CDR1 SGDLS and CDR2 YYNGEE.

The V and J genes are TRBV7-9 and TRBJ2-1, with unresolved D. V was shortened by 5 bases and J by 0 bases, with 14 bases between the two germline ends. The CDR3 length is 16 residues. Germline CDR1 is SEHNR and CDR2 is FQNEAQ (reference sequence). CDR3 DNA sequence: TGTGCCAGCAGCAAACCGAGAGGAAGCTCCTACAATGAGCAGTTCTTC. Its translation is CASSKPRGSSYNEQFF.

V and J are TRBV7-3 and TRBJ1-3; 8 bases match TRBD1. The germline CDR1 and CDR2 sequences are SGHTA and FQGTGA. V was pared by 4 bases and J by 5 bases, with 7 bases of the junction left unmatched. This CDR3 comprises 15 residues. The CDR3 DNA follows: TGTGCCAGCAGCTCGCACAGGGGGAGGAGAAACACCATATATTTT. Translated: CASSSHRGRRNTIYF.

CDR3 region: CASTGPASTGELFF. CDR3 in DNA: TGTGCCTCAACAGGGCCCGCGAGCACCGGGGAGCTGTTTTTT. The chain recombines TRBV30 with TRBJ2-2; D possibly corresponds to TRBD1 (6 bases). Trimming cost V 7 bases and J 4 bases, with 16 bases left between them. Germline-derived CDR1 and CDR2 are GTSNPN and SVGIG (reference sequence). The CDR3 spans 14 residues.

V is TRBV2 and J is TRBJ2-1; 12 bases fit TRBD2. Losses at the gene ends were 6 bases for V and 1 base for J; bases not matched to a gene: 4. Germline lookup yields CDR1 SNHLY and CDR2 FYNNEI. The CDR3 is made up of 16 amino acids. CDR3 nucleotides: TGTGCCAGCAGCTTCGGACTAGCGGGGTCCTACAATGAGCAGTTCTTC. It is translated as CASSFGLAGSYNEQFF.

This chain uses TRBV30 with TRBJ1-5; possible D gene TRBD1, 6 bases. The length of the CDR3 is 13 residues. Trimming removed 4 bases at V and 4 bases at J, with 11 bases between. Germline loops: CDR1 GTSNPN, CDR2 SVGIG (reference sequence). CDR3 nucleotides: TGTGCCTGGACGGCAGGGGATAATCAGCCCCAGCATTTT. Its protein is CAWTAGDNQPQHF.

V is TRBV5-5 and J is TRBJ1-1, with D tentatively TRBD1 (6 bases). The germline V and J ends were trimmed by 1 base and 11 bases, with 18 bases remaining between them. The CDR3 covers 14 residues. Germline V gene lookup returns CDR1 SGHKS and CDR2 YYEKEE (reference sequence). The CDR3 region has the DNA TGTGCCAGCAGCTTGACGGGCCAGGGGAACGGGGCTTTCTTT. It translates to CASSLTGQGNGAFF.